This T cell receptor (beta chain) was captured by sequencing in a study of cytomegalovirus exposure and HLA in healthy donors. Use of 60 Vbeta and 13 Jbeta primers characterized the PCR. Measured with immunoSEQ multiplex PCR; TCRdb has only the in-frame clones, and not every one. This sample has about 110,000 clones; over 75% occur once, and the top ten carry more than 2%. The trim removed 0 bases at V and 1 base at J, leaving 14 bases unmatched. The CDR3 runs 22 residues. Sequences were obtained from PBMCs. This chain joins TRBV23-1 and TRBJ2-6; 11 nucleotides agree with TRBD2. TRBV23-1 is labeled an ORF, and its function is uncertain. This receptor was identified in a man aged 25 to 40 in good health and CMV-seronegative. For the CDR3, the DNA is TGCGCCAGCAGTCAATCCGGGCTAGCGGGGGGTTGTGATTCTTCTGGGGCCAACGTCCTGACTTTC. Protein: CASSQSGLAGGCDSSGANVLTF.